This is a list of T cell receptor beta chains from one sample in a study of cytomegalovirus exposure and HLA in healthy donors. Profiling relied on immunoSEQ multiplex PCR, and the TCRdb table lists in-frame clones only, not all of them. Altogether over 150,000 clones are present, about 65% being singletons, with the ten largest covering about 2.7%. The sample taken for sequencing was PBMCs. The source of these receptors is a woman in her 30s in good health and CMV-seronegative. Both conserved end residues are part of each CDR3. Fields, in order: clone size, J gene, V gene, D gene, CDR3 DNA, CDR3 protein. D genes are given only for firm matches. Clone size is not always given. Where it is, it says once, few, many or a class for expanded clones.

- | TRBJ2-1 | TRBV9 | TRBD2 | TGTGCCAGCAGCGCCGGCGGCAACGGGGGGATTGAGCAGTTCTTC | CASSAGGNGGIEQFF
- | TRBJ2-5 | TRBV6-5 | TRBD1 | TGTGCCAGCAGCAAGGGACAGGGGGCTCCAGAGACCCAGTACTTC | CASSKGQGAPETQYF
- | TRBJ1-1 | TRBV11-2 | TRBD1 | TGTGCCAGCAGCTTATCAGGGGGGAACACTGAAGCTTTCTTT | CASSLSGGNTEAFF
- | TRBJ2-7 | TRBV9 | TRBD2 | TGTGCCAGCAGCATAACTAGCGGGGGGGCGAGTGAGCAGTACTTC | CASSITSGGASEQYF
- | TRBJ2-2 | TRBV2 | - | TGTGCCAGCAGTCTGAGGGACTCGATCACCGGGGAGCTGTTTTTT | CASSLRDSITGELFF
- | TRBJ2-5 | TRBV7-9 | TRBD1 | TGTGCCAGCAACAGGGGGGAGACCCAGTACTTC | CASNRGETQYF
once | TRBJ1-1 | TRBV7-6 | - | TGTGCCAGCAGCTTAGATTCGGGGACTGAAGCTTTCTTT | CASSLDSGTEAFF
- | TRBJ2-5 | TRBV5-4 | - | TGTGCCAGCAGCGGCTCAGGGGTCCAAGAGACCCAGTACTTC | CASSGSGVQETQYF
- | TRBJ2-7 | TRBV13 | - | TGTGCCAGCAGCTTATATCGGGGCTACGAGCAGTACTTC | CASSLYRGYEQYF
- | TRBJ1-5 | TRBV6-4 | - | TGTGCCCCCTATAGCAATCAGCCCCAGCATTTT | CAPYSNQPQHF
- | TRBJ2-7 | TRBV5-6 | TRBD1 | TGTGCCAGCAGCGGAAGTAGGGACAGGGCTATTCGCGAGCAGTACTTC | CASSGSRDRAIREQYF
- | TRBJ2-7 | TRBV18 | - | TGTGCCAGCTCACCAGCTTCCGGGGTCTACGAGCAGTACTTC | CASSPASGVYEQYF
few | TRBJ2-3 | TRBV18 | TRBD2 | TGTGCCAGCGGAGAGTCGGTAGCGGGAGCCATAGATACGCAGTATTTT | CASGESVAGAIDTQYF
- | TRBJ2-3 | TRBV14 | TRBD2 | TGTGCCAGCAGCCGACTAGCGTACGGAGATACGCAGTATTTT | CASSRLAYGDTQYF
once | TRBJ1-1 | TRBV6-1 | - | TGTGCCAGCAGCAAACAGGGCCTTGAAGCTTTCTTT | CASSKQGLEAFF